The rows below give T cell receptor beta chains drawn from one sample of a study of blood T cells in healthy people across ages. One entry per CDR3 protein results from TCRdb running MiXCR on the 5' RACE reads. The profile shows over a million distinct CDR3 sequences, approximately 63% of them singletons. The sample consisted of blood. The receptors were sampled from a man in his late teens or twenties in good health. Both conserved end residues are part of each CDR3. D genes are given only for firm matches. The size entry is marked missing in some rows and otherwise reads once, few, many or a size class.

TGTGCCAGCAGCTTCCAAGGACAGGTGAACACCGGGGAGCTGTTTTTT	CASSFQGQVNTGELFF	TRBV7-9	TRBJ2-2	NA	TRBD1
TGTGCCATCAGTGTACCCCAGGGAAACACCATATATTTT	CAISVPQGNTIYF	TRBV10-3	TRBJ1-3	NA	NA
TGTGCCAGCAGATTTTCAGGGGACTACGAGCAGTACTTC	CASRFSGDYEQYF	TRBV27	TRBJ2-7	NA	NA
TGTGCCAGCAGCCAAGAGGCCCAAGAGACCCAGTACTTC	CASSQEAQETQYF	TRBV3-1	TRBJ2-5	NA	NA
TGCAGCGTTGCCTTTTTGGATGAGCAGTACTTC	CSVAFLDEQYF	TRBV29-1	TRBJ2-7	few	NA
TGTGCCAGCAGCTCGGTGAGGACAGGGGGAGATACGCAGTATTTT	CASSSVRTGGDTQYF	TRBV27	TRBJ2-3	NA	TRBD1
TGTGCCAGCAGCCCTGTGGAGTCGGGTATCGAGCAGTACTTC	CASSPVESGIEQYF	TRBV7-2	TRBJ2-7	few	NA
TGTGCCCTAGGGGGAGGGGCCTCCAATGAGCAGTTCTTC	CALGGGASNEQFF	TRBV7-8	TRBJ2-1	NA	NA
TGTGCCAGCACCCTGACAGGGAAATTTAACTATGGCTACACCTTC	CASTLTGKFNYGYTF	TRBV27	TRBJ1-2	few	TRBD1
TGTGCCAGCAGTCCGTCGGGACAGACTAATGAAAAACTGTTTTTT	CASSPSGQTNEKLFF	TRBV12-3/TRBV12-4	TRBJ1-4	once	TRBD1
TGCAGCGTTGAAGTGGGGAGGCTTGAGCAGTACTTC	CSVEVGRLEQYF	TRBV29-1	TRBJ2-5	few	NA
TGTGCCAGCAAACCAACCGGGACTAGCGGGAGAAATGAGCAGTTCTTC	CASKPTGTSGRNEQFF	TRBV12-3/TRBV12-4	TRBJ2-1	once	TRBD2
TGTGCCAGCAGTCCGGGGATAGCCAAAAACATTCAGTACTTC	CASSPGIAKNIQYF	TRBV12-3/TRBV12-4	TRBJ2-4	few	NA
TGTGCCAGCAGCCCACGGGGTCGGCCCTCCTACAATGAGCAGTTCTTC	CASSPRGRPSYNEQFF	TRBV11-2	TRBJ2-1	NA	NA
TGTGCCAGCAGTTTATTCACCCTCGGGGAGCTGTTTTTT	CASSLFTLGELFF	TRBV12-3/TRBV12-4	TRBJ2-2	NA	NA
TGCAGCGTTGCACGGGGGGCTCTATACAATGAGCAGTTCTTC	CSVARGALYNEQFF	TRBV29-1	TRBJ2-1	NA	NA
TGCAGTGCTAGAGATAACGATTTGGGTCAGCCCCAGCATTTT	CSARDNDLGQPQHF	TRBV20-1	TRBJ1-5	NA	NA
TGCGCCAGCAGCCAAGCCGGGGGGTTGGCTAATGAAAAACTGTTTTTT	CASSQAGGLANEKLFF	TRBV4-1	TRBJ1-4	NA	NA
TGCAGTGCTAGTGGGGACAGGGTCAATCAGCCCCAGCATTTT	CSASGDRVNQPQHF	TRBV20-1	TRBJ1-5	NA	TRBD1
TGTGCCAGCAGCCAAGGCTTTGGCTCCTACGAGCAGTACTTC	CASSQGFGSYEQYF	TRBV14	TRBJ2-7	few	NA
TGTGCCAGCAGTTACAATGCCCTCCAGTTCTTC	CASSYNALQFF	TRBV6-5	TRBJ2-1	NA	NA
TGTGCCAGCAGTTTCTTACTAGGGACAGAAAATCAGCCCCAGCATTTT	CASSFLLGTENQPQHF	TRBV12-3/TRBV12-4	TRBJ1-5	NA	TRBD1
TGTGCCAGCAGCCAGGACTATTCCACAGATACGCAGTATTTT	CASSQDYSTDTQYF	TRBV4-2	TRBJ2-3	few	NA
TGTGCCATCAGTGAGTCAACGACTAGCGGGGATAGAGAGACCCAGTACTTC	CAISESTTSGDRETQYF	TRBV10-3	TRBJ2-5	NA	TRBD2
TGTGCCAGCAGTGTGGATCGGGGGACCGTAACCGGGGAGCTGTTTTTT	CASSVDRGTVTGELFF	TRBV2	TRBJ2-2	once	NA
TGCAGTGCAGGGGCGGACGACAGGGGTTCTTTCTTT	CSAGADDRGSFF	TRBV20-1	TRBJ1-1	NA	TRBD1
TGTGCCACCAACCGGGACAGGGCCCACGAGCAGTACTTC	CATNRDRAHEQYF	TRBV28	TRBJ2-7	NA	TRBD1
TGTGCCAGCAGGCCAACTGGACAAATCTATGGCTACACCTTC	CASRPTGQIYGYTF	TRBV6-5	TRBJ1-2	NA	NA
TGCAGTGCTAGAGATCGGAGAAGGGTTACGGAGTACGAGCAGTACTTC	CSARDRRRVTEYEQYF	TRBV20-1	TRBJ2-7	few	NA